The next 32 T cell receptor beta chains were all read from a single sample in a study of OX40 agonist ivuxolimab in advanced cancers. Sequencing was performed with immunoSEQ multiplex PCR; in TCRdb, only in-frame clones are kept and a portion is missing. The sample consists of roughly 20,000 clones, around 85% of them appearing once. This sample comprised CD4+ or CD8+ T cells sorted from blood, obtained in a trial of the OX40 agonist ivuxolimab. Receptors were obtained from an adult with an advanced solid tumor such as melanoma, head and neck, liver or kidney cancer.

This clone was seen more than once but under ten times. This sequence joins TRBV19 and TRBJ2-7; 11 nucleotides align to TRBD1. The CDR3 has 15 residues. V gave up 1 base and J gave up 2 bases; unmatched junction bases: 1. Germline V gene lookup returns CDR1 LNHDA and CDR2 SQIVND (reference sequence). This chain's CDR3 is CASSIGGQGAYEQYF. For the CDR3, the DNA is TGTGCCAGTAGTATAGGGGGACAGGGGGCCTACGAGCAGTACTTC. Full variable domain (outside the CDR3, taken from reference TRBV19 and TRBJ2-7): DGGITQSPKYLFRKEGQNVTLSCEQNLNHDAMYWYRQDPGQGLRLIYYSQIVNDFQKGDIAEGYSVSREKKESFPLTVTSAQKNPTAFYLCASSIGGQGAYEQYFGPGTRLTVT.

V gene TRBV4-1 combines with J gene TRBJ2-1; TRBD2 matches at 7 bases. The ends lost 6 bases at V and 4 bases at J; junction bases unmatched: 6. The CDR3 has 14 amino acids. Germline V gene sequence: CDR1 MGHRA, CDR2 YSYEKL. The chain's CDR3 is CASREGGLYNEQFF. The CDR3 DNA reads as TGCGCCAGCAGGGAGGGAGGGCTGTACAATGAGCAGTTCTTC.

V gene TRBV5-1 combines with J gene TRBJ2-7, with 8 bases that match TRBD2. The CDR3 extends over 14 amino acids. In germline, CDR1 is SGHRS, CDR2 YFSETQ. The J segment lost 5 bases and the V segment lost 3 bases, leaving 7 bases of the junction unmatched. The CDR3 reads CASSSTSAPHEQYF. CDR3 in DNA: TGCGCCAGCAGCTCGACTAGCGCGCCCCACGAGCAGTACTTC.

This clone was picked up a small number of times. The DNA for the CDR3 is TGTGCCAGCAGCCGCGTACGGTTGAACACTGAAGCTTTCTTT. Its translation is CASSRVRLNTEAFF. This chain connects TRBV7-9 to TRBJ1-1, with D unclear. This CDR3 is built from 14 residues. Trimming left V 5 bases short and J 0 bases short, with 10 bases between. Per germline, CDR1 SEHNR and CDR2 FQNEAQ (reference sequence). Full variable domain (remainder filled in from reference TRBV7-9 and TRBJ1-1): DTGVSQNPRHKITKRGQNVTFRCDPISEHNRLYWYRQTLGQGPEFLTYFQNEAQLEKSRLLSDRFSAERPKGSFSTLEIQRTEQGDSAMYLCASSRVRLNTEAFFGQGTRLTVV.

There are a few counts of this clone. Different DNA sequences within this sample yield the same CDR3. This chain joins TRBV7-3 and TRBJ1-2; D remains unclear. The CDR3 is made up of 13 amino acids. Trimming shortened V by 0 bases and J by 0 bases, and 2 bases separated the two germline ends. The germline CDR1 and CDR2 sequences are SGHTA and FQGTGA. The CDR3 DNA follows: TGTGCCAGCAGCTTAACAGCTAACTATGGCTACACCTTC. Translation: CASSLTANYGYTF.

The chain employs TRBV15 and TRBJ1-5; no firm D call. Germline assignment: CDR1 LNHNV and CDR2 YYDKDF (reference sequence). V lost 0 bases and J 0 bases, leaving 3 bases between the germline ends. CDR3 size: 14 residues. The CDR3 spells CATSRDGSNQPQHF. In DNA, the CDR3 is TGTGCCACCAGCAGAGATGGTAGCAATCAGCCCCAGCATTTT.

The chain is built from TRBV5-6 and TRBJ2-7; TRBD2 agrees at 15 bases. Trimming took 8 bases from V and 1 from J; bases not matched to a gene: 4. The CDR3 spans 15 residues. Germline V gene data show CDR1 as SGHDT and CDR2 as YYEEEE. Here the CDR3 DNA reads TGTGCCAGGGGACTAGCGGGAGGCAAGTCCTACGAGCAGTACTTC. Residues: CARGLAGGKSYEQYF.

J is TRBJ2-1 and V is TRBV11-3, with 11 bases aligning to TRBD1. The CDR3 is made up of 13 amino acids. Germline CDR1 and CDR2: SGHNT and YENEEA. V was pared by 5 bases and J by 15 bases, with 9 bases of the junction left unmatched. The CDR3 sequence is CASSTGTGGWVFF. In nucleotides, the CDR3 is TGTGCCAGCAGCACGGGGACAGGGGGTTGGGTGTTCTTC.

The genes are TRBV7-3 and TRBJ2-1; 13 bases agree with TRBD2. CDR1 is SGHTA and CDR2 is FQGTGA in the germline V gene. J gave up 8 bases and V 3 bases, and 4 bases lay outside the gene matches. This CDR3 contains 15 residues. CDR3 sequence (DNA): TGTGCCAGCAGCTTTGGGACTAGCGGGATAGATGAGCAGTTCTTC. Its protein is CASSFGTSGIDEQFF.

This chain uses TRBV5-8 with TRBJ2-2; D is ambiguous. The CDR3 runs to 13 residues. V was clipped by 3 bases and J by 1 base, with 4 bases between them. Germline CDR1 SGHTS, CDR2 YDEGEE. This CDR3 is CASSWLNTGELFF. As DNA, the CDR3 is TGTGCCAGCAGCTGGCTGAACACCGGGGAGCTGTTTTTT.

As for this clone: A junction boundary mismatches the germline segment, possibly from a read error. This chain connects TRBV13 to TRBJ2-1; D call uncertain. The germline gives CDR1 PRHDT, CDR2 FYEKMQ (reference sequence). This CDR3 is built from 12 residues. CDR3 in DNA: TGCGCCAGCAGCCAAGTTCTCAATGAGCAGTTCTTC. It codes for CASSQVLNEQFF. The full variable domain, its missing parts supplied by reference TRBV13 and TRBJ2-1, is AAGVIQSPRHLIKEKRETATLKCYPIPRHDTVYWYQQGPGQDPQFLISFYEKMQSDKGSIPDRFSAQQFSDYHSELNMSSLELGDSALYFCASSQVLNEQFFGPGTRLTVL.

The chain employs TRBV11-3 and TRBJ2-1; 7 positions agree with TRBD2. CDR3 length equals 15 residues. Losses at the gene ends were 8 bases for V and 7 bases for J; bases not matched to a gene: 14. Germline CDR1 and CDR2: SGHNT and YENEEA. CDR3 DNA: TGTGCCAGCGCCGTTAATGCGGGAGAAGGTAATGAGCAGTTCTTC. This gives the protein CASAVNAGEGNEQFF. The variable domain in full, completed from reference TRBV11-3 and TRBJ2-1, reads EAGVVQSPRYKIIEKKQPVAFWCNPISGHNTLYWYLQNLGQGPELLIRYENEEAVDDSQLPKDRFSAERLKGVDSTLKIQPAELGDSAVYLCASAVNAGEGNEQFFGPGTRLTVL.

The gene calls are TRBV5-6 and TRBJ2-3; 8 bases are shared with TRBD2. The germline V gene encodes CDR1 SGHDT and CDR2 YYEEEE. Germline trimming cut 0 bases from V and 2 bases from J; bases unmatched to any gene: 5. The CDR3 has 16 amino acids. The CDR3 loop reads CASSLAAGASTDTQYF. CDR3 nucleotide sequence: TGTGCCAGCAGCTTGGCAGCGGGGGCGTCCACAGATACGCAGTATTTT. The full variable domain, with the rest looked up from reference TRBV5-6 and TRBJ2-3, is DAGVTQSPTHLIKTRGQQVTLRCSPKSGHDTVSWYQQALGQGPQFIFQYYEEEERQRGNFPDRFSGHQFPNYSSELNVNALLLGDSALYLCASSLAAGASTDTQYFGPGTRLTVL.

V gene TRBV5-1 combines with J gene TRBJ2-2, with TRBD1 as a possible D gene (5 bases). The CDR3 contains 15 residues. The V end was cut by 3 bases, the J end by 1 base, with 10 bases between. Germline V gene lookup returns CDR1 SGHRS and CDR2 YFSETQ. In nucleotides, the CDR3 is TGCGCCAGCAGCTCGGACAACTGGAACACCGGGGAGCTGTTTTTT. This sequence encodes CASSSDNWNTGELFF.

J is TRBJ2-1 and V is TRBV6-5, with TRBD1 as a possible D gene (6 bases). V lost 3 bases, J lost 0 bases, and 12 bases lay in between. Germline assignment: CDR1 MNHEY and CDR2 SVGAGI. CDR3 length: 16 residues. This CDR3 is CASSYFQGSSYNEQFF. CDR3 coding DNA: TGTGCCAGCAGTTATTTTCAGGGGAGCTCCTACAATGAGCAGTTCTTC.

The V call is TRBV28, the J call TRBJ1-5; maybe TRBD1 (6 bases). Germline assignment: CDR1 MDHEN and CDR2 SYDVKM. V lost 9 bases and J 5 bases, leaving 14 bases between the germline ends. This CDR3 is 13 amino acids long. The CDR3 loop is CASTRDTDQPQHF. In DNA form, the CDR3 reads TGTGCCAGTACCCGGGACACTGATCAGCCCCAGCATTTT.

In its sample, this clone was seen once. J is TRBJ1-1 and V is TRBV7-2; possible D gene TRBD1, 5 bases. The CDR3 contains 13 residues. V was shortened by 5 bases and J by 7 bases, with 14 bases between the two germline ends. Germline CDR1 reads SGHTA; CDR2 reads FQGNSA. CDR3 amino acids: CASSLRDGLEAFF. The CDR3 DNA is TGTGCCAGCAGCCTCCGGGACGGACTTGAAGCTTTCTTT.

V is TRBV12-5 and J is TRBJ2-1; 10 bases are a match to TRBD2. The germline V gene has CDR1 LGHNT and CDR2 FRNRAP. V shed 2 bases and J 8 bases; nucleotides not matched to a gene: 3. The CDR3 is made up of 14 amino acids. The CDR3, as DNA: TGTGCTAGTGGTTTGACTAGCGGGATCCATGAGCAGTTCTTC. Amino acids: CASGLTSGIHEQFF.

This clone has only a few counts. The J gene is TRBJ2-3, the V gene TRBV5-4, with D possibly matching TRBD1 (6 bases). The CDR3 totals 15 residues. Trimming stripped 4 bases from V and 1 base from J, with 13 bases between. Germline V gene data show CDR1 as SGHNT and CDR2 as YYREEE (reference sequence). CDR3 sequence reads: CASSQGQYRTDTQYF. CDR3 nucleotide sequence: TGTGCCAGCAGCCAAGGACAGTACCGCACAGATACGCAGTATTTT.

The V gene is TRBV28, the J gene TRBJ2-7, with D maybe TRBD2 (6 bases). Trimming removed 5 bases at V and 7 bases at J, with 18 bases between. CDR3 size: 14 residues. From germline, CDR1 is MDHEN and CDR2 SYDVKM. The CDR3 sequence is CASSPRFGAGEQYF. In nucleotides, the CDR3 is TGTGCCAGCAGTCCCCGGTTTGGGGCGGGGGAGCAGTACTTC.

The J gene is TRBJ2-7, the V gene TRBV5-1, with D unresolved. The CDR3 runs to 15 residues. Trimming took off 6 bases at V and 6 bases at J, with 22 bases between the two ends. Germline CDR1 SGHRS, CDR2 YFSETQ. As DNA, the CDR3 is TGCGCCAGCAAGGCAATTCAAAGTTACGACGTCGAGCAGTACTTC. Translating gives CASKAIQSYDVEQYF.

The chain combines TRBV13 with TRBJ2-1, with 8 bases matching TRBD2. The germline gives CDR1 PRHDT, CDR2 FYEKMQ (reference sequence). V gave up 3 bases and J gave up 10 bases; unmatched junction bases: 8. This CDR3 is 14 amino acids long. The CDR3 here is CASSLGLDLVEQFF. CDR3 DNA sequence: TGTGCCAGCAGCTTGGGACTAGACCTTGTCGAGCAGTTCTTC.

The rearrangement links TRBV30 to TRBJ1-2; TRBD1 might be the D (6 bases). Germline CDR1 reads GTSNPN; CDR2 reads SVGIG (reference sequence). The CDR3 spans 15 residues. V lost 0 bases, J lost 2 bases, and 13 bases lay in between. The CDR3 reads CAWSVLEGGNYGYTF. CDR3 bases: TGTGCCTGGAGTGTCTTGGAGGGGGGGAACTATGGCTACACCTTC.

The rearrangement joins TRBV19 to TRBJ2-7; 12 positions match TRBD1. The V gene end was trimmed by 5 bases and the J gene end by 4 bases; junction bases not matched to a gene: 6. Germline V gene lookup returns CDR1 LNHDA and CDR2 SQIVND (reference sequence). This CDR3 is built from 15 residues. This chain's CDR3 is CASSPGTGGAYEQYF. The CDR3 DNA follows: TGTGCCAGTAGTCCAGGGACAGGGGGCGCTTACGAGCAGTACTTC.

This chain links TRBV6-5 with TRBJ1-1, with 9 bases aligning to TRBD1. Losses at the gene ends were 6 bases for V and 11 bases for J; bases not matched to a gene: 7. Per germline, CDR1 MNHEY and CDR2 SVGAGI. The CDR3 is 12 residues long. Here the CDR3 reads CASSPDRGEAFF. The CDR3 coding sequence is TGTGCCAGCAGCCCGGACAGGGGAGAGGCTTTCTTT.

Only a few counts were recorded for this clone. V gene TRBV2 combines with J gene TRBJ2-7; 9 nucleotides agree with TRBD2. Germline CDR1 and CDR2: SNHLY and FYNNEI. V shed 6 bases and J 0 bases; nucleotides not matched to a gene: 9. There are 16 residues in the CDR3. CDR3: CASSDSLAGDSYEQYF. CDR3 bases: TGTGCCAGCAGCGACTCCTTAGCGGGAGACTCCTACGAGCAGTACTTC.

The CDR3: CASSWDPRGGYNEQFF. DNA of the CDR3: TGTGCCAGCAGCTGGGACCCGAGGGGGGGGTACAATGAGCAGTTCTTC. The chain couples TRBV5-4 to TRBJ2-1, with D possibly being TRBD2 (7 bases). Germline V gives CDR1 SGHNT, CDR2 YYREEE (reference sequence). The V end was cut by 3 bases, the J end by 4 bases, with 17 bases between. The CDR3 is 16 residues long.

The chain joins TRBV7-9 to TRBJ2-7, with 16 bases identical to TRBD2. Trimming at V came to 5 bases and at J to 2 bases, leaving 12 bases not matched to a gene. The germline gives CDR1 SEHNR, CDR2 FQNEAQ (reference sequence). The CDR3 spans 19 residues. The CDR3 nucleotides are TGTGCCAGCAGCACGCCTGACGGGACTAGCGGGAGGGCGGCCTACGAGCAGTACTTC. It codes for CASSTPDGTSGRAAYEQYF. The full variable domain, completed using reference TRBV7-9 and TRBJ2-7, is DTGVSQNPRHKITKRGQNVTFRCDPISEHNRLYWYRQTLGQGPEFLTYFQNEAQLEKSRLLSDRFSAERPKGSFSTLEIQRTEQGDSAMYLCASSTPDGTSGRAAYEQYFGPGTRLTVT.

Comment on this clone: At one boundary the junction diverges from the germline segment, which might be a read error. The V call is TRBV6-1, the J call TRBJ1-5; 7 nucleotides line up with TRBD1. The CDR3 is 14 residues long. CDR1 MNHNS and CDR2 SASEGT come from the germline V gene. CDR3 loop: CASSAGDSSQPQHF. CDR3 bases: TGTGCCAGCAGTGCCGGGGACAGCAGTCAGCCCCAGCATTTT.

The chain links TRBV15 to TRBJ2-3, with D tentatively TRBD1 or TRBD2 (5 bases each). The length of the CDR3 is 17 residues. Germline lookup yields CDR1 LNHNV and CDR2 YYDKDF (reference sequence). Between the trimmed V and J ends, which lost 2 bases and 0 bases, there was a span of 15 bases. CDR3 protein: CATSRPWRGTSTDTQYF. In DNA form, the CDR3 reads TGTGCCACCAGCAGACCCTGGAGAGGGACGAGCACAGATACGCAGTATTTT.

This chain joins TRBV27 and TRBJ2-2; 14 positions agree with TRBD2. The J segment lost 7 bases and the V segment lost 1 base, leaving 11 bases of the junction unmatched. Germline CDR1 reads MNHEY; CDR2 reads SMNVEV (reference sequence). The CDR3 has 19 amino acids. In nucleotides, the CDR3 is TGTGCCAGCAGTTTATGGGGACTAGCGGGAGCCAGTATTGACGGGGAGCTGTTTTTT. Translated, it gives CASSLWGLAGASIDGELFF.

This clone was seen more than once but under ten times. The chain uses TRBV9 and TRBJ1-1; weak D call: TRBD1 (6 bases). Trimming stripped 0 bases from V and 1 base from J, with 10 bases between. Per germline, CDR1 SGDLS and CDR2 YYNGEE. The CDR3 is made up of 15 amino acids. CDR3 residues: CASSVEGGSNTEAFF. The CDR3 bases are TGTGCCAGCAGCGTAGAAGGGGGTTCGAACACTGAAGCTTTCTTT.